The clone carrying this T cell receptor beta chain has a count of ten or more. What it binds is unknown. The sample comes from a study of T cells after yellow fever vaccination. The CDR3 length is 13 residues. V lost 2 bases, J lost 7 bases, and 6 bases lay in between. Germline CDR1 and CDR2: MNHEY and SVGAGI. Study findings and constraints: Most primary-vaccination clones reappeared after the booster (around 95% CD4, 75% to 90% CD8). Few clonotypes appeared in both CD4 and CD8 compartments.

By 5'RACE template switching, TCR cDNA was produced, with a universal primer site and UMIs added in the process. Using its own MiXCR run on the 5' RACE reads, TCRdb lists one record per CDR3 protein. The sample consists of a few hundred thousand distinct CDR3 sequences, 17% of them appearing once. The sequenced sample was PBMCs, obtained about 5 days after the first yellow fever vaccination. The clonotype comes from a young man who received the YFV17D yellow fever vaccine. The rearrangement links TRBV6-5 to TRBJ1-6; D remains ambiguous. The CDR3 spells CASSYGVNSPLHF. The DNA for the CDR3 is TGTGCCAGCAGTTACGGCGTGAATTCACCCCTCCACTTT.